This TCR beta chain was documented in a study of blood T cell repertoires in COVID-19. The overall study: The cDNA or gDNA used as material had been derived from T cells, B-cell-depleted T cells, or PBMCs.

The repertoire was sequenced with immunoSEQ multiplex PCR; TCRdb's copy has only in-frame clones and lacks some. The sample carries 400,000 to 550,000 clones, about 85% recorded once. This CDR3 has 14 amino acids. The V gene's germline CDR1 is LNHDA and CDR2 SQIVND (reference sequence). V lost 1 base and J lost 4, with 7 bases in between. The receptor was derived from a young woman with acute COVID-19. The chain joins TRBV19 to TRBJ2-2; D perhaps matches TRBD2 (6 bases). Sample: PBMCs or T cells enriched from blood (not recorded which). As DNA, the CDR3 is TGTGCCAGTAGTATAGGGGAGGCCACCGGGGAGCTGTTTTTT. As protein: CASSIGEATGELFF. Full variable domain (missing parts from reference TRBV19 and TRBJ2-2): DGGITQSPKYLFRKEGQNVTLSCEQNLNHDAMYWYRQDPGQGLRLIYYSQIVNDFQKGDIAEGYSVSREKKESFPLTVTSAQKNPTAFYLCASSIGEATGELFFGEGSRLTVL.